Sequencing of this T cell receptor beta chain was carried out in a study of blood T cell repertoires in COVID-19 (dated by TCRdb to about 2020). Describing the broader study: Collaborator samples came from the United States, Italy and Spain and covered acute and convalescent phases of COVID-19. The prospective study material was composed of cDNA or gDNA derived from T cells, B-cell-depleted T cells, or PBMCs. Nearly every sample came with metadata listing a de-identified subject ID, COVID-19 status, age in years and sex. Samples were obtained from the ongoing ImmuneRACE study (first 160 participants) and from about 1,300 subjects provided by 6 global collaborators. The repertoires were made available in a free public database intended to serve as a resource for research on the immune response to SARS-CoV-2. Where HLA class I and class II types were available, the types were taken from metadata supplied by the sample provider, not from assay-based typing. Deeply sampled blood TCRbeta repertoires from subjects exposed to, actively infected with, or recovered from COVID-19 were included in the dataset. Overall study results and their limits: How much clinical and demographic metadata was included differed by source and by participant, and the metadata was provided uncurated.

Trimming leaves V shorter by 4 bases and J shorter by 5 bases, with the junction holding 6 bases beyond the gene matches. The CDR3 starts with the cysteine, ends with the phenylalanine, and has 15 residues. Of all the DNA, just the CDR3 is kept, 45 bases in frame from base 1. Reading the germline V gene (reference sequence) gives CDR1 LGHDT and CDR2 YNNKEL. TCRbeta CDR3 regions were amplified from genomic DNA by means of the immunoSEQ Assay, a bias-controlled multiplex PCR. In the authors' own workflow: The number of nucleated cells in each sample was estimated from the amplification of reference gene primers within the assay. To quantify the absolute abundance of each unique TCRbeta CDR3 rearrangement, sequence reads were collapsed and filtered. For each sample, productive Simpson clonality was calculated as the square root of Simpson's diversity index across productive rearrangements. The source is immuneACCESS, and TCRdb retained only in-frame sequences with V and J called. Part of the clones is not carried over; for the studies checked, unresolved V genes explain less than half of this, and the remainder is unexplained. V and J calls and clone size are given by that table; D and trimming were obtained from the DNA. For this sample the table gives under 250,000 clones, of which approximately 80% were detected only once. The top ten clones comprise 9.7% of the sample.

Collaborating institutions collected whole blood in K2EDTA tubes following their own protocols. Collaborator samples were shipped for TCRbeta analysis as frozen whole blood, isolated PBMCs, or DNA extracted from either sample type. As for this clone: Its recognized antigen is unknown. No qualities accompany the bases; no much larger clone lies one base away.

The source is a man aged 45-65 years with active or convalescent COVID-19. Sequencing was performed on peripheral blood. The rearranged segments are TRBV3-1 (or the pseudogene TRBV3-2) and TRBJ2-2; 8 bases in the middle match TRBD1. The base sequence is TGTGCCAGCAGCCCGGGACAGGACTTTACCGGGGAGCTGTTTTTT. This translates into CASSPGQDFTGELFF.